These 20 T cell receptor beta chains were all obtained from the same sample, sequenced in a study of PD-1 blockade in mismatch repair-deficient tumors. The assay was immunoSEQ multiplex PCR, and TCRdb's table has in-frame clones only and misses some. Of around 51,000 clones listed, approximately 81% were seen once; the top ten hold roughly 8%. Sequencing was performed on peripheral blood, taken roughly 19 weeks after starting pembrolizumab. These receptors came from an adult with mismatch repair-deficient cancer.

This rearrangement joins TRBV2 to TRBJ2-7; D is uncertain. Germline-derived CDR1 and CDR2 are SNHLY and FYNNEI. This CDR3 comprises 11 residues. Deletions cut 7 bases from V and 3 bases from J, with 7 bases between. CDR3 bases: TGTGCCAGCAACCTGGGCTACGAGCAGTACTTC. Protein product: CASNLGYEQYF.

The chain employs TRBV27 and TRBJ1-1; 12 positions agree with TRBD1. The CDR3 extends over 17 amino acids. V gave up 5 bases and J gave up 5 bases; unmatched junction bases: 12. Germline V CDR1 and CDR2: MNHEY, SMNVEV (reference sequence). CDR3 sequence: CASSNSGTGGVGTEAFF. Here the CDR3 DNA reads TGTGCCAGCAGTAACTCCGGGACAGGGGGCGTGGGGACTGAAGCTTTCTTT.

The chain carries TRBV9 and TRBJ2-1; D might be TRBD2 (6 bases). Trimming left V 3 bases short and J 7 bases short, with 17 bases between. Germline V gives CDR1 SGDLS, CDR2 YYNGEE. The CDR3 spans 15 residues. As DNA, the CDR3 is TGTGCCAGCAGCGCCTCCGGGACTCCCCGAAATGAGCAGTTCTTC. Translating gives CASSASGTPRNEQFF.

This chain links TRBV30 with TRBJ2-1, with 13 bases matching TRBD2. Trimming at V came to 1 base and at J to 9 bases, leaving 6 bases not matched to a gene. CDR1 is GTSNPN, CDR2 SVGIG, per germline (reference sequence). The length of the CDR3 is 15 residues. CDR3 sequence (DNA): TGTGCCTGGAGTGAACTAGCGGGAGGGGGTAGTGAGCAGTTCTTC. It specifies CAWSELAGGGSEQFF.

The chain has TRBV5-1 and TRBJ1-4; D is uncertain. The CDR3 has 15 residues. Per germline, CDR1 SGHRS and CDR2 YFSETQ. The V end lost 1 base, the J end lost 6 bases, and 13 bases lay between the germline ends. DNA of the CDR3: TGCGCCAGCAGCTTGCAACCGGGAGCCGATGAAAAACTGTTTTTT. This codes for CASSLQPGADEKLFF. The whole variable domain, remainder taken from reference TRBV5-1 and TRBJ1-4, is KAGVTQTPRYLIKTRGQQVTLSCSPISGHRSVSWYQQTPGQGLQFLFEYFSETQRNKGNFPGRFSGRQFSNSRSEMNVSTLELGDSALYLCASSLQPGADEKLFFGSGTQLSVL.

This chain joins TRBV5-4 and TRBJ1-2; no firm D call. The CDR3 runs 14 residues. Trimming pared 1 base from V and 3 bases from J, leaving 10 bases between. From germline, CDR1 is SGHNT and CDR2 YYREEE (reference sequence). The CDR3 spells CASSLIQDHYGYTF. The CDR3 DNA reads TGTGCCAGCAGCTTGATCCAGGATCACTATGGCTACACCTTC.

This chain links TRBV28 with TRBJ1-2, with TRBD1 identical over 7 bases. V trimming: 4 bases; J trimming: 4 bases; junction bases outside the gene matches: 9. The germline CDR1 and CDR2 sequences are MDHEN and SYDVKM. The CDR3 contains 15 residues. The CDR3 DNA sequence: TGTGCCAGCAGTTGGGAGGACAGGACCCTCTATGGCTACACCTTC. Translating it yields CASSWEDRTLYGYTF.

Notes on this clone: A junction end diverges from the germline sequence, so it may reflect a read error. The chain has TRBV7-7 and TRBJ2-1; the match to TRBD2 covers 9 bases. The CDR3 is 15 residues long. The V gene's germline CDR1 is SSHAT and CDR2 FNYEAQ (reference sequence). The CDR3 nucleotides read TGTGCTAGCAGCTTAAATAGCGGGAGCAGATATGAGCAGTTCTTC. It yields the protein CASSLNSGSRYEQFF.

Remarks on this clone: The sample contains more than one DNA sequence encoding this CDR3. The chain carries TRBV11-2 and TRBJ2-3; D may be TRBD2 (5 bases). Trimming shortened V by 6 bases and J by 0 bases, and 10 bases separated the two germline ends. Germline assignment: CDR1 SGHAT and CDR2 FQNNGV. The CDR3 contains 14 residues. Here the CDR3 DNA reads TGTGCCAGCAGTTTGGACTTAAGCACAGATACGCAGTATTTT. It is translated as CASSLDLSTDTQYF.

V usage is TRBV10-3 and J usage is TRBJ2-3, with 12 bases lining up with TRBD2. Germline V gene sequence: CDR1 ENHRY, CDR2 SYGVKD. V gave up 6 bases and J gave up 1 base; unmatched junction bases: 8. There are 17 residues in the CDR3. This CDR3 is CAIRDVTSGRRTDTQYF. Here the CDR3 DNA reads TGTGCCATCAGGGATGTGACTAGCGGGAGACGCACAGATACGCAGTATTTT.

The genes are TRBV6-1 and TRBJ1-2; no reliable D call. The CDR3 has 12 amino acids. Trimming shortened V by 5 bases and J by 1 base, and 5 bases separated the two germline ends. Germline CDR1 and CDR2: MNHNS and SASEGT. In DNA, the CDR3 is TGTGCCAGCAGTTTCCTTAACTATGGCTACACCTTC. It codes for CASSFLNYGYTF.

A few counts support this clone. This chain connects TRBV19 to TRBJ2-7, with 8 bases that match TRBD1. This CDR3 spans 11 amino acids. The germline V gene has CDR1 LNHDA and CDR2 SQIVND (reference sequence). V was pared by 9 bases and J by 3 bases, with 1 base of the junction left unmatched. Here the CDR3 DNA reads TGTGCCAGCGGACAGGGCTACGAGCAGTACTTC. It translates to CASGQGYEQYF.

This clone has only a few counts. This rearrangement joins TRBV2 to TRBJ1-2, with 7 bases that match TRBD1. CDR1 and CDR2 (germline): SNHLY, FYNNEI. The V gene end was trimmed by 1 base and the J gene end by 3 bases; junction bases not matched to a gene: 2. CDR3 size: 14 residues. CDR3 protein: CASSEDRGHYGYTF. The CDR3 DNA sequence: TGTGCCAGCAGTGAAGACAGGGGACACTATGGCTACACCTTC.

The genes are TRBV28 and TRBJ1-2; D uncertain. Trimming shortened V by 5 bases and J by 8 bases, and 15 bases separated the two germline ends. Per the germline V gene, CDR1 is MDHEN and CDR2 is SYDVKM. The CDR3 sequence is 13 residues long. CDR3 DNA sequence: TGTGCCAGCAGTACTTTCGGTGGAGGCGGCTACACCTTC. It is translated as CASSTFGGGGYTF.

The rearrangement links TRBV19 to TRBJ2-1; TRBD2 aligns across 8 bases. From germline, CDR1 is LNHDA and CDR2 SQIVND (reference sequence). This CDR3 spans 14 amino acids. V shed 5 bases and J 7 bases; nucleotides not matched to a gene: 7. CDR3 bases: TGTGCCAGTAGTCTTCGGGAGGGCGGGAATGAGCAGTTCTTC. This codes for CASSLREGGNEQFF.

This clone was observed a single time. This chain uses TRBV6-1 with TRBJ2-2; TRBD1 agrees at 7 bases. This CDR3 has 15 residues. The V and J ends lost 6 bases and 2 bases, in that order; junction bases with no gene match: 6. Germline V gives CDR1 MNHNS, CDR2 SASEGT. The CDR3 DNA reads as TGTGCCAGCAGGGTACAGGGGCTTAACACCGGGGAGCTGTTTTTT. The encoded protein is CASRVQGLNTGELFF.

CDR3 sequence (DNA): TGCAGCGTTGCGAGGGTTTCGAATGAAAAACTGTTTTTT. This sequence encodes CSVARVSNEKLFF. The chain carries TRBV29-1 and TRBJ1-4; D gene unclear. CDR3 length: 13 residues. V lost 4 bases to trimming and J lost 5 bases, with 11 bases between them. Germline CDR1 is SQVTM and CDR2 is ANQGSEA. Full variable domain (remainder filled in from reference TRBV29-1 and TRBJ1-4): SAVISQKPSRDICQRGTSLTIQCQVDSQVTMMFWYRQQPGQSLTLIATANQGSEATYESGFVIDKFPISRPNLTFSTLTVSNMSPEDSSIYLCSVARVSNEKLFFGSGTQLSVL.

V gene TRBV6-1 combines with J gene TRBJ2-1; D gene unclear. Trimming left V 3 bases short and J 3 bases short, with 9 bases between. The CDR3 is 14 residues long. The germline V gene encodes CDR1 MNHNS and CDR2 SASEGT. The CDR3 DNA reads TGTGCCAGCAGTGACCAAATCAACTACAATGAGCAGTTCTTC. This codes for CASSDQINYNEQFF.

The chain uses TRBV11-3 and TRBJ2-5; D not resolved. Trimming took 5 bases from V and 5 from J, leaving 15 bases between them. The CDR3 length is 14 residues. The germline CDR1 and CDR2 sequences are SGHNT and YENEEA. CDR3 sequence: CASSPNRARETQYF. CDR3 sequence (DNA): TGTGCCAGCAGCCCAAACCGAGCCCGGGAGACCCAGTACTTC.

V is TRBV10-3 and J is TRBJ1-5; the D is unclear. V gave up 0 bases and J gave up 0 bases, with 12 bases separating them. Germline lookup yields CDR1 ENHRY and CDR2 SYGVKD. CDR3 size: 17 residues. The CDR3 DNA reads as TGTGCCATCAGTGAGTCTAGGAGGGTATCTAGCAATCAGCCCCAGCATTTT. This encodes CAISESRRVSSNQPQHF.